Sequencing of this T cell receptor (beta chain) was carried out in a study of human T cells and chemical hapten exposure. V gave up 6 bases and J gave up 4 bases; unmatched junction bases: 9. The germline V gene has CDR1 MNHNS and CDR2 SASEGT. The CDR3 is 15 residues long. In TCRdb, the RACE reads were re-called with MiXCR into one record per CDR3 protein. The sample lists some 190,000 distinct CDR3 sequences; approximately 20% were seen once. As for time point: patch test 1, 2 weeks after DPC sensitization. Treatment defined: therapeutic diphenylcyclopropenone sensitization with weekly scalp DPC. The V gene is TRBV6-1, the J gene TRBJ2-1, with TRBD2 matching 7 bases. The source was whole blood, collected in connection with sensitization to the hapten diphenylcyclopropenone (DPC). The receptor's source is a woman aged 50 to 65 with alopecia areata. Some clones in this sample may be carry-over from other donors' samples. DNA of the CDR3: TGTGCCAGCAGCCTCCGGACTAGTCAATACAATGAGCAGTTCTTC. The encoded protein is CASSLRTSQYNEQFF.